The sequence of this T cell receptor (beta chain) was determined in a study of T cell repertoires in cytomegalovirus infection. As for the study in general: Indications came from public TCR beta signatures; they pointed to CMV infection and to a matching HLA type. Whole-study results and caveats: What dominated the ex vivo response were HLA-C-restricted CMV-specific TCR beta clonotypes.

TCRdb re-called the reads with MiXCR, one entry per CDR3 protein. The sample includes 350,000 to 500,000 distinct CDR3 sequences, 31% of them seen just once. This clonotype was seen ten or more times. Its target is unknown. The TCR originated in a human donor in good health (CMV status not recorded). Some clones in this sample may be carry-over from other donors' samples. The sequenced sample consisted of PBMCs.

Here the CDR3 reads CASSWAGTPTF. Written as DNA, the CDR3 is TGTGCCAGCAGCTGGGCCGGGACTCCAACCTTC. The V call is TRBV7-9, the J call TRBJ1-2; TRBD1 might be the D (5 bases). The V end was cut by 4 bases, the J end by 14 bases, with 14 bases between. CDR1 is SEHNR, CDR2 FQNEAQ, per germline (reference sequence). The CDR3 length is 11 residues.